The 24 T cell receptor beta chains in this list originate from one sample, sequenced in a study of cytotoxic CD8 clonotypes in ibrutinib-treated CLL. The protocol was immunoSEQ multiplex PCR, while the TCRdb copy is restricted to in-frame clones and leaves out a portion. The sample yields tens of thousands of clones, approximately 85% seen once. The sample here was PBMCs, taken after 24 months of ibrutinib treatment. The receptors stem from a human donor with chronic lymphocytic leukemia.

V and J are TRBV4-1 and TRBJ1-4; 9 nucleotides line up with TRBD1. After removal of 1 base from V and 4 bases from J, the junction contained 4 bases not matched to a gene. Germline V gene lookup returns CDR1 MGHRA and CDR2 YSYEKL. The CDR3 sequence is 16 residues long. The CDR3, as DNA: TGCGCCAGCAGCCAAGTACAGGGGGCGAATAATGAAAAACTGTTTTTT. As protein: CASSQVQGANNEKLFF.

The J gene is TRBJ2-1, the V gene TRBV7-9; possible D gene TRBD1, 5 bases. Trimming took off 4 bases at V and 10 bases at J, with 8 bases between the two ends. The length of the CDR3 is 11 residues. Germline CDR1 and CDR2: SEHNR and FQNEAQ (reference sequence). The CDR3 nucleotides are TGTGCCAGCAGCTCGACAGAAGAGCAGTTCTTC. Amino acid sequence: CASSSTEEQFF.

V is TRBV7-8 and J is TRBJ1-2; D may be TRBD1 (6 bases). Trimming stripped 5 bases from V and 4 bases from J, with 17 bases between. The length of the CDR3 is 15 residues. Germline values: CDR1 SGHVS, CDR2 FQNEAQ. Written as DNA, the CDR3 is TGTGCCAGCAGCACACTATGGACAGACCCCTATGGCTACACCTTC. Translated, it gives CASSTLWTDPYGYTF.

CDR3 in DNA: TGTGCCAGCAGCTTGGTAACTAATGAAAAACTGTTTTTT. Protein: CASSLVTNEKLFF. The genes are TRBV5-8 and TRBJ1-4; no firm D call. The germline V and J ends were trimmed by 0 bases and 1 base, with 1 base remaining between them. The length of the CDR3 is 13 residues. Germline-derived CDR1 and CDR2 are SGHTS and YDEGEE.

The chain combines TRBV4-2 with TRBJ2-5; possibly TRBD1 for D (7 bases). The DNA end is more similar to TRBJ2-7, so the J call may be wrong. This CDR3 has 15 residues. Germline lookup yields CDR1 LGHNA and CDR2 YNFKEQ. CDR3 amino acids: CASSPEGQISYEQYF. CDR3 in DNA: TGTGCCAGCAGCCCGGAGGGACAGATCTCCTACGAGCAGTACTTC.

This chain joins TRBV12-5 and TRBJ2-1; possible D gene TRBD2, 5 bases. Trimming took 2 bases from V and 10 from J, leaving 9 bases between them. There are 12 residues in the CDR3. Looked up from germline, CDR1 is LGHNT and CDR2 is FRNRAP. The CDR3 DNA reads as TGTGCTAGTGGTTTGAGGGAGAGAGAGCAGTTCTTC. This encodes CASGLREREQFF.

This clone has more than one count but fewer than ten. The chain has TRBV2 and TRBJ2-2; D remains unclear. The germline V gene encodes CDR1 SNHLY and CDR2 FYNNEI. The CDR3 loop spans 15 amino acids. Trimming removed 8 bases from V and 0 bases from J, with 13 bases in between. The chain's CDR3 is CASRRATTNTGELFF. Here the CDR3 DNA reads TGTGCCAGCCGACGGGCCACCACGAACACCGGGGAGCTGTTTTTT.

To note about this clone: The junction does not match germline at one end; this may be a read error. The chain joins TRBV7-7 to TRBJ2-1; D is uncertain. This CDR3 spans 13 amino acids. CDR1 and CDR2 from the germline V gene are SSHAT and FNYEAQ (reference sequence). The CDR3: CASSLTQYNEQFF. The DNA for the CDR3 is TGTGCTAGCAGCTTAACCCAATACAATGAGCAGTTCTTC.

The genes are TRBV10-2 and TRBJ1-1; D possibly corresponds to TRBD1 (6 bases). V gave up 8 bases and J gave up 2 bases, with 12 bases separating them. This CDR3 spans 13 amino acids. The germline V gene has CDR1 WSHSY and CDR2 SAAADI. The chain's CDR3 is CASWRQENTEAFF. The CDR3 DNA sequence: TGCGCCAGCTGGCGACAGGAAAACACTGAAGCTTTCTTT.

J is TRBJ2-4 and V is TRBV27, with a tentative D call TRBD1 (6 bases). Trimming removed 5 bases at V and 1 base at J, with 21 bases between. Germline V gene lookup returns CDR1 MNHEY and CDR2 SMNVEV (reference sequence). CDR3 length equals 18 residues. CDR3 bases: TGTGCCAGCAGTCCCCCCTCCACAGGGCCCGCCGCCAAAAACATTCAGTACTTC. Its protein product is CASSPPSTGPAAKNIQYF.

The chain joins TRBV5-1 to TRBJ2-7; TRBD1 matches 7 bases. Germline V gene data show CDR1 as SGHRS and CDR2 as YFSETQ. This CDR3 is 15 amino acids long. Germline trimming cut 5 bases from V and 3 bases from J; bases unmatched to any gene: 11. The CDR3 sequence is CASSFGGQLDYEQYF. DNA for the CDR3: TGCGCCAGCAGTTTTGGGGGACAGTTAGACTACGAGCAGTACTTC.

CDR3 DNA: TGTGCCAGCAGCTTACGGACAGGGATTAACACCGGGGAGCTGTTTTTT. It codes for CASSLRTGINTGELFF. The rearrangement uses TRBV7-8 and TRBJ2-2; 8 nucleotides align to TRBD1. The length of the CDR3 is 16 residues. After removal of 2 bases from V and 2 bases from J, the junction contained 4 bases not matched to a gene. The germline V gene encodes CDR1 SGHVS and CDR2 FQNEAQ.

The rearrangement links TRBV7-6 to TRBJ2-2; 8 nucleotides align to TRBD2. V gave up 4 bases and J gave up 4 bases; unmatched junction bases: 2. The CDR3 runs to 14 residues. Germline CDR1 and CDR2: SGHVS and FNYEAQ. CDR3 sequence (DNA): TGTGCCAGCAGCTCCGCGGGGGGCACCGGGGAGCTGTTTTTT. Encoded protein: CASSSAGGTGELFF. The full variable domain, in which reference TRBV7-6 and TRBJ2-2 provide the parts outside the CDR3, is GAGVSQSPRYKVTKRGQDVALRCDPISGHVSLYWYRQALGQGPEFLTYFNYEAQQDKSGLPNDRFSAERPEGSISTLTIQRTEQRDSAMYRCASSSAGGTGELFFGEGSRLTVL.

This sequence joins TRBV2 and TRBJ2-3; D is perhaps TRBD2 (6 bases). This CDR3 is 13 amino acids long. Germline loops: CDR1 SNHLY, CDR2 FYNNEI. The ends were cut back, 8 bases at V and 2 bases at J, with 11 bases in the middle. This CDR3 reads CASRGGITDTQYF. In DNA, the CDR3 is TGTGCCAGCCGTGGAGGGATCACAGATACGCAGTATTTT.

The gene calls are TRBV28 and TRBJ1-2; tentative D call: TRBD1 (6 bases). Trimming pared 5 bases from V and 1 base from J, leaving 14 bases between. The CDR3 loop spans 15 amino acids. The germline gives CDR1 MDHEN, CDR2 SYDVKM. The CDR3 is CASSDTGFVNYGYTF. The CDR3 bases are TGTGCCAGCAGTGATACAGGGTTCGTTAACTATGGCTACACCTTC.

A single count supports this clone. This rearrangement joins TRBV2 to TRBJ2-1; 9 bases match TRBD1. In germline, CDR1 is SNHLY, CDR2 FYNNEI. The CDR3 is 15 residues long. Trimming at V came to 10 bases and at J to 4 bases, leaving 11 bases not matched to a gene. Here the CDR3 reads CATSRQGEIYNEQFF. The CDR3 region has the DNA TGTGCCACCTCAAGACAGGGGGAAATTTACAATGAGCAGTTCTTC.

Only a few counts were recorded for this clone. The chain recombines TRBV4-1 with TRBJ2-2, with D unclear. V was shortened by 1 base and J by 7 bases, with 7 bases between the two germline ends. The CDR3 consists of 13 residues. Germline V gene lookup returns CDR1 MGHRA and CDR2 YSYEKL. The chain's CDR3 is CASSQGKRGELFF. The CDR3 coding sequence is TGCGCCAGCAGCCAAGGAAAACGCGGGGAGCTGTTTTTT.

This clone was detected once. The CDR3 spells CASSLGPTSYEQYF. For the CDR3, the DNA is TGTGCCAGCAGCTTAGGACCAACCTCCTACGAGCAGTACTTC. The chain combines TRBV11-2 with TRBJ2-7; D is uncertain. Germline lookup yields CDR1 SGHAT and CDR2 FQNNGV. Trimming pared 1 base from V and 0 bases from J, leaving 7 bases between. The CDR3 consists of 14 residues. Full variable domain (rest looked up from reference TRBV11-2 and TRBJ2-7): EAGVAQSPRYKIIEKRQSVAFWCNPISGHATLYWYQQILGQGPKLLIQFQNNGVVDDSQLPKDRFSAERLKGVDSTLKIQPAKLEDSAVYLCASSLGPTSYEQYFGPGTRLTVT.

The chain uses TRBV9 and TRBJ1-6; D gene unclear. V lost 0 bases, J lost 7 bases, and 8 bases lay in between. The germline V gene has CDR1 SGDLS and CDR2 YYNGEE. The CDR3 spans 14 residues. The CDR3 nucleotides read TGTGCCAGCAGCGTAGTTGCAGAAAATTCACCCCTCCACTTT. It codes for CASSVVAENSPLHF.

This clone appeared a few times. The CDR3, as DNA: TGTGCCAGCAGTTTATCCGGGTTGAACATTCAGTACTTC. This gives the protein CASSLSGLNIQYF. The V call is TRBV27, the J call TRBJ2-4; D remains unclear. The V end was cut by 0 bases, the J end by 7 bases, with 7 bases between. CDR3 size: 13 residues. CDR1 and CDR2 (germline): MNHEY, SMNVEV (reference sequence).

V gene TRBV7-2 combines with J gene TRBJ2-1; no clear D. CDR3 length: 12 residues. V lost 1 base, J lost 7 bases, and 5 bases lay in between. In germline, CDR1 is SGHTA, CDR2 FQGNSA. In nucleotides, the CDR3 is TGTGCCAGCAGCTTAGACAGAAATGAGCAGTTCTTC. This translates into CASSLDRNEQFF.

The chain uses TRBV7-9 and TRBJ2-5; 13 positions agree with TRBD2. V trimming: 5 bases; J trimming: 5 bases; junction bases outside the gene matches: 8. There are 16 residues in the CDR3. Germline CDR1 is SEHNR and CDR2 is FQNEAQ (reference sequence). Written as DNA, the CDR3 is TGTGCCAGCAGCGGGAGGGGACTAGCGGGGTTTGAGACCCAGTACTTC. This translates into CASSGRGLAGFETQYF. Based on the CDR3 plus reference TRBV7-9 and TRBJ2-5, the full variable domain is DTGVSQNPRHKITKRGQNVTFRCDPISEHNRLYWYRQTLGQGPEFLTYFQNEAQLEKSRLLSDRFSAERPKGSFSTLEIQRTEQGDSAMYLCASSGRGLAGFETQYFGPGTRLLVL.

V is TRBV18 and J is TRBJ2-2; 8 positions match TRBD1. This CDR3 contains 16 residues. Trimming took 2 bases from V and 2 from J; bases not matched to a gene: 4. Germline-derived CDR1 and CDR2 are KGHSH and LQKENI. The CDR3 loop reads CASSPLGTGNTGELFF. The CDR3 DNA sequence: TGTGCCAGCTCACCATTAGGGACAGGCAACACCGGGGAGCTGTTTTTT.

This rearrangement joins TRBV6-5 to TRBJ2-3; TRBD2 matches at 8 bases. Looked up from germline, CDR1 is MNHEY and CDR2 is SVGAGI. The J segment lost 5 bases and the V segment lost 6 bases, leaving 7 bases of the junction unmatched. This CDR3 is 14 amino acids long. CDR3 sequence (DNA): TGTGCCAGCAGCCCCCCGGCGGGAGGAGATACGCAGTATTTT. This gives the protein CASSPPAGGDTQYF.